This T cell receptor (beta chain) was identified in a study of T cells after yellow fever vaccination. Across the study: In the case of low-cell-number fractions, SMART-Seq v4 Ultra Low Input was used for preparation.

A few counts support this clonotype. What it binds is not known. General study results and limits: Most clones from primary vaccination resurfaced after the booster (around 97% CD4, 75% to 90% CD8).

From the 5' RACE reads, TCRdb called clonotypes with MiXCR, one entry per CDR3 protein. Among 500,000 to 650,000 distinct CDR3 sequences listed, less than 15% were seen once. The sequence came from a man aged 30-40 years who received the YFV17D yellow fever vaccine. The input for sequencing was PBMCs, taken on the day of the yellow fever booster vaccination.

CDR3 protein: CASSLGGSYNQPQHF. Written as DNA, the CDR3 is TGTGCCAGCAGCTTAGGGGGCAGCTACAATCAGCCCCAGCATTTT. The chain couples TRBV7-9 to TRBJ1-5; a possible D gene is TRBD1 (5 bases). Trimming took 1 base from V and 3 from J, leaving 10 bases between them. The CDR3 totals 15 residues. The germline V gene encodes CDR1 SEHNR and CDR2 FQNEAQ (reference sequence).